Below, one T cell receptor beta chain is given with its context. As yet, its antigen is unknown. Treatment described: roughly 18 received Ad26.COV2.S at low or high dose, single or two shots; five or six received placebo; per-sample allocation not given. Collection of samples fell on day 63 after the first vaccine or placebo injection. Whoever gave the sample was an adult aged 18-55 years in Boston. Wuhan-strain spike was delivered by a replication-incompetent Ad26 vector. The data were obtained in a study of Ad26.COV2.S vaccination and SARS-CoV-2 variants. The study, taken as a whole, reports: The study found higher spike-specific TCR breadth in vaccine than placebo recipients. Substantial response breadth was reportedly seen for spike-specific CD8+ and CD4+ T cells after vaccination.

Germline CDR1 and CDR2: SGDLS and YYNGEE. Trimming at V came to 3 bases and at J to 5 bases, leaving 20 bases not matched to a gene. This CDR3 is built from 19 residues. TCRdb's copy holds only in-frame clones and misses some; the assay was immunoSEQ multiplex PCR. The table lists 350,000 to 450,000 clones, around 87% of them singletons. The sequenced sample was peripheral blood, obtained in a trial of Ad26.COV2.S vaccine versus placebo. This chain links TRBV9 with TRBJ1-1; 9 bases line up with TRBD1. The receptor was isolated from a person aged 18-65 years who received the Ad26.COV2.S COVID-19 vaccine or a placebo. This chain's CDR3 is CASSDSSSMGQGRSTEAFF. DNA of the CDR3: TGTGCCAGCAGCGATAGTAGTAGTATGGGACAGGGAAGGTCGACTGAAGCTTTCTTT.